This T cell receptor (beta chain) comes out of a study of cytomegalovirus exposure and HLA in healthy donors. Study-level points and caveats: Later genetic work tied a missense DCLRE1C variant to beta-chain V and J trimming. DRB1 had the most TCR associations and HLA-C the fewest, a later analysis found, with rates varying by HLA locus. The sole available immune exposure information was CMV serostatus.

The CDR3 is made up of 15 amino acids. Losses at the gene ends were 4 bases for V and 0 bases for J; bases not matched to a gene: 1. Germline V CDR1 and CDR2: SNHLY, FYNNEI. A word on this clone: Its matching antigen is unknown.

This PCR relied on a set of 60 Vbeta primers and 13 Jbeta primers. Original analysis: In a later analysis, the count reached about 75 million unique TCR beta chains, with roughly 11 million shared. The method was immunoSEQ multiplex PCR; TCRdb's version includes in-frame clones alone and lacks a portion of them. The V and J calls and clone size are taken from that table; D and trimming were inferred from the DNA. The sample records more than 85,000 clones, under 80% being singletons. This receptor was identified in a middle-aged woman in good health and CMV-seropositive. J is TRBJ1-1 and V is TRBV2; TRBD1 agrees at 11 bases. The material sequenced was PBMCs. The chain's CDR3 is CASSGTGGLNTEAFF. The CDR3, as DNA: TGTGCCAGCAGTGGGACAGGGGGCCTGAACACTGAAGCTTTCTTT.